Each of the 31 T cell receptor beta chains below was sequenced from the same sample in a study of blood T cell repertoires in COVID-19. The assay was immunoSEQ multiplex PCR, and TCRdb's table has in-frame clones only and misses some. The sample has about 300,000 clones; approximately 84% are singletons. The sample consisted of PBMCs or T cells enriched from blood (not recorded which). The receptors shown here come from a man aged 25-45 years who had recovered from COVID-19.

The count of this clone is one. V and J are TRBV19 and TRBJ2-3; D might be TRBD1 (5 bases). Germline CDR1 reads LNHDA; CDR2 reads SQIVND (reference sequence). Trimming pared 2 bases from V and 6 bases from J, leaving 15 bases between. The CDR3 totals 15 residues. The CDR3 protein is CASSIQPGRSDTQYF. Written as DNA, the CDR3 is TGTGCCAGTAGTATACAACCAGGGCGCTCTGATACGCAGTATTTT.

This clone came up once. The chain uses TRBV11-2 and TRBJ2-1; 11 bases are shared with TRBD1. Trimming cost V 4 bases and J 9 bases; bases outside gene matches: 8. CDR3 length equals 15 residues. The germline V gene encodes CDR1 SGHAT and CDR2 FQNNGV. CDR3 sequence reads: CASSSGTGGLFEQFF. CDR3 DNA sequence: TGTGCCAGCAGCTCGGGGACAGGGGGTTTGTTTGAGCAGTTCTTC.

V usage is TRBV4-1 and J usage is TRBJ1-4; D is ambiguous. The germline V gene encodes CDR1 MGHRA and CDR2 YSYEKL. V gave up 5 bases and J gave up 5 bases, with 3 bases separating them. This CDR3 contains 11 residues. Written as DNA, the CDR3 is TGCGCCAGCAGCTCGAATGAAAAACTGTTTTTT. Translated, it gives CASSSNEKLFF.

This clone was observed a handful of times. J is TRBJ2-5 and V is TRBV25-1, with D possibly TRBD1 on 7 matching bases. Germline V gives CDR1 MGHDK, CDR2 SYGVNS. V lost 7 bases and J 4 bases, leaving 13 bases between the germline ends. The CDR3 is 13 residues long. The CDR3 loop reads CASTEGALETQYF. The CDR3 nucleotides are TGTGCCAGCACGGAGGGGGCTTTAGAGACCCAGTACTTC.

The rearrangement joins TRBV18 to TRBJ2-7; TRBD2 matches at 8 bases. Trimming took 8 bases from V and 7 from J; bases not matched to a gene: 13. The CDR3 covers 14 residues. The V gene's germline CDR1 is KGHSH and CDR2 LQKENI. The CDR3 coding sequence is TGTGCCAGCGTCCCGGGACTAGGATTTGAGGAGCAGTACTTC. It encodes CASVPGLGFEEQYF.

The V call is TRBV19, the J call TRBJ2-2; D is uncertain. Deletions cut 2 bases from V and 0 bases from J, with 10 bases between. This CDR3 has 16 residues. Germline V gene lookup returns CDR1 LNHDA and CDR2 SQIVND (reference sequence). CDR3 loop: CASSILPGANTGELFF. CDR3 DNA: TGTGCCAGTAGTATATTGCCCGGAGCGAACACCGGGGAGCTGTTTTTT. Using reference TRBV19 and TRBJ2-2 for the parts outside the CDR3, the full variable domain is DGGITQSPKYLFRKEGQNVTLSCEQNLNHDAMYWYRQDPGQGLRLIYYSQIVNDFQKGDIAEGYSVSREKKESFPLTVTSAQKNPTAFYLCASSILPGANTGELFFGEGSRLTVL.

This chain connects TRBV7-9 to TRBJ1-1; TRBD1 is a possible D gene (6 bases). V was pared by 5 bases and J by 4 bases, with 17 bases between. CDR3 length: 15 residues. CDR1 is SEHNR, CDR2 FQNEAQ, per germline (reference sequence). The chain's CDR3 is CASSSTQGRGTEAFF. The CDR3 DNA follows: TGTGCCAGCAGCAGTACCCAGGGGCGCGGCACTGAAGCTTTCTTT.

The rearrangement joins TRBV5-1 to TRBJ1-1, with 7 bases matching TRBD1. This CDR3 spans 14 amino acids. CDR1 and CDR2 (germline): SGHRS, YFSETQ. Trimming cost V 5 bases and J 4 bases; bases outside gene matches: 8. CDR3 nucleotide sequence: TGCGCCAGCAGGCCGGGACAGAGGCCCACTGAAGCTTTCTTT. This codes for CASRPGQRPTEAFF.

The CDR3 nucleotides are TGTGCCAGCAGCGACCCCGATGGACATTTAAGAGGCACCGGGGAGCTGTTTTTT. It specifies CASSDPDGHLRGTGELFF. The rearrangement joins TRBV28 to TRBJ2-2, with D possibly matching TRBD1 (5 bases). The CDR3 length is 18 residues. Germline CDR1 reads MDHEN; CDR2 reads SYDVKM. V was pared by 6 bases and J by 4 bases, with 24 bases between.

Points on this clone: In the same sample, other DNA sequences code for this CDR3. The chain uses TRBV4-1 and TRBJ2-7; 7 bases map to TRBD1. Germline lookup yields CDR1 MGHRA and CDR2 YSYEKL. The CDR3 extends over 15 amino acids. Trimming took 1 base from V and 0 from J; bases not matched to a gene: 3. CDR3 loop: CASSQGQGPSYEQYF. The CDR3 DNA is TGCGCCAGCAGCCAAGGACAGGGTCCCTCCTACGAGCAGTACTTC.

The V gene is TRBV7-9, the J gene TRBJ2-5; D possibly corresponds to TRBD1 (6 bases). Germline V gives CDR1 SEHNR, CDR2 FQNEAQ (reference sequence). With 2 bases removed from V and 3 bases from J, the gap between germline ends came to 10 bases. This CDR3 is built from 14 residues. CDR3 sequence: CASSLITGKETQYF. CDR3 DNA: TGTGCCAGCAGCTTAATCACAGGGAAAGAGACCCAGTACTTC.

The chain has TRBV9 and TRBJ2-1; tentative D call: TRBD2 (5 bases). CDR1 and CDR2 (germline): SGDLS, YYNGEE. V lost 4 bases to trimming and J lost 2 bases, with 16 bases between them. CDR3 length: 16 amino acids. Here the CDR3 DNA reads TGTGCCAGCAGCCCCCACGCCCGGGGAACCTACAATGAGCAGTTCTTC. Residues: CASSPHARGTYNEQFF.

The rearrangement joins TRBV11-2 to TRBJ2-3; no firm D call. Per the germline V gene, CDR1 is SGHAT and CDR2 is FQNNGV. The CDR3 extends over 12 amino acids. V shed 3 bases and J shed 5 bases, with 6 bases lying between them. In DNA, the CDR3 is TGTGCCAGCAGCTTGTACGGAGATACGCAGTATTTT. Protein: CASSLYGDTQYF.

The chain recombines TRBV13 with TRBJ2-7, with a possible D match to TRBD1 (5 bases). Trimming pared 1 base from V and 6 bases from J, leaving 13 bases between. CDR3 length: 14 residues. CDR1 PRHDT and CDR2 FYEKMQ come from the germline V gene (reference sequence). DNA for the CDR3: TGTGCCAGCAGCTTAGAAGGGGAAGTGGCCGAGCAGTACTTC. It encodes CASSLEGEVAEQYF.

Points on this clone: This specimen includes other DNA sequences encoding the same CDR3. The chain links TRBV24-1 to TRBJ1-5; D ambiguous. V lost 4 bases and J 0 bases, leaving 3 bases between the germline ends. This CDR3 comprises 13 residues. Germline assignment: CDR1 KGHDR and CDR2 SFDVKD. The CDR3 DNA is TGTGCCACCAGTGACTATAGCAATCAGCCCCAGCATTTT. It translates to CATSDYSNQPQHF.

The chain couples TRBV14 to TRBJ2-1; TRBD2 aligns across 9 bases. The junction had 6 bases not matched to a gene; V was cut back by 0 bases and J by 6 bases. CDR1 SGHDN and CDR2 FVKESK come from the germline V gene. This CDR3 is built from 16 residues. CDR3 coding DNA: TGTGCCAGCAGCCAAGATCCGGTTAGCGGGGGCAATGAGCAGTTCTTC. Protein sequence: CASSQDPVSGGNEQFF.

The chain couples TRBV18 to TRBJ1-1, with 8 bases identical to TRBD1. V lost 6 bases to trimming and J lost 0 bases; unmatched junction nucleotides: 3. Germline CDR1 KGHSH, CDR2 LQKENI. The CDR3 loop spans 14 amino acids. The CDR3 region is CASSPDRVNTEAFF. The CDR3 DNA follows: TGTGCCAGCTCCCCGGACAGGGTGAACACTGAAGCTTTCTTT.

The gene calls are TRBV30 and TRBJ1-4; 9 positions agree with TRBD1. The CDR3 covers 13 residues. V was clipped by 5 bases and J by 8 bases; unmatched bases: 6. CDR1 and CDR2 (germline): GTSNPN, SVGIG (reference sequence). CDR3 nucleotide sequence: TGTGCCTGGTTAGACAGGGGGGACGAAAAACTGTTTTTT. Its translation: CAWLDRGDEKLFF.

The J gene is TRBJ1-5, the V gene TRBV10-2; D gene unclear. V was pared by 0 bases and J by 7 bases, with 10 bases between. This CDR3 has 14 amino acids. CDR1 is WSHSY and CDR2 is SAAADI in the germline V gene. CDR3 DNA: TGCGCCAGCAGTGAGTCGAGGAGGTGGCAGCCCCAGCATTTT. It yields the protein CASSESRRWQPQHF.

The chain uses TRBV7-9 and TRBJ1-2; TRBD1 might be the D (5 bases). Germline values: CDR1 SEHNR, CDR2 FQNEAQ (reference sequence). This CDR3 comprises 13 residues. With 2 bases removed from V and 5 bases from J, the gap between germline ends came to 9 bases. In DNA, the CDR3 is TGTGCCAGCAGCTTAATAGGGACTTATGGCTACACCTTC. Its protein is CASSLIGTYGYTF.

The rearrangement uses TRBV2 and TRBJ2-7; the D gene is possibly TRBD1 (6 bases). The V gene lost 4 bases and the J gene lost 3 bases, with 13 bases spanning the gap. The length of the CDR3 is 14 residues. Germline CDR1 is SNHLY and CDR2 is FYNNEI. CDR3 protein: CASSARTALYEQYF. The CDR3 DNA reads as TGTGCCAGCAGTGCCCGGACAGCCCTCTACGAGCAGTACTTC.

The chain recombines TRBV5-6 with TRBJ1-5; D is possibly TRBD1 (6 bases). This CDR3 spans 17 amino acids. Germline lookup yields CDR1 SGHDT and CDR2 YYEEEE. Trimming removed 0 bases from V and 2 bases from J, with 15 bases in between. CDR3: CASSLAYNRDGNQPQHF. DNA for the CDR3: TGTGCCAGCAGCTTGGCCTATAACAGGGATGGCAATCAGCCCCAGCATTTT.

The CDR3 is CASSSYRGQDTEAFF. The CDR3 region has the DNA TGTGCCAGCAGTTCCTACAGGGGGCAGGACACTGAAGCTTTCTTT. V and J are TRBV27 and TRBJ1-1, with 9 bases lining up with TRBD1. CDR3 size: 15 residues. V shed 4 bases and J 3 bases; nucleotides not matched to a gene: 6. From germline, CDR1 is MNHEY and CDR2 SMNVEV (reference sequence).

This chain links TRBV6-5 with TRBJ2-1; 8 nucleotides align to TRBD2. Germline V gene lookup returns CDR1 MNHEY and CDR2 SVGAGI. The junction had 7 bases not matched to a gene; V was cut back by 0 bases and J by 6 bases. The CDR3 totals 16 residues. This CDR3 is CASSYSRSGSVNEQFF. The CDR3 DNA is TGTGCCAGCAGTTACTCGAGGAGCGGGAGTGTCAATGAGCAGTTCTTC.

The chain is built from TRBV11-2 and TRBJ2-2; TRBD2 aligns across 8 bases. Germline assignment: CDR1 SGHAT and CDR2 FQNNGV. This CDR3 is 16 amino acids long. V trimming: 6 bases; J trimming: 0 bases; junction bases outside the gene matches: 6. CDR3 DNA sequence: TGTGCCAGCAGTCGACTAGCGCGTGCGAACACCGGGGAGCTGTTTTTT. Amino acid sequence: CASSRLARANTGELFF.

V usage is TRBV27 and J usage is TRBJ1-4, with a weak D call TRBD1 (5 bases). Trimming stripped 6 bases from V and 3 bases from J, with 20 bases between. The CDR3 extends over 17 amino acids. The germline V gene encodes CDR1 MNHEY and CDR2 SMNVEV (reference sequence). CDR3 sequence (DNA): TGTGCCAGCAGAGTCGGGGGGTGGGGTGATTCTAATGAAAAACTGTTTTTT. Amino acids: CASRVGGWGDSNEKLFF.

V usage is TRBV4-2 and J usage is TRBJ2-2, with D unresolved. Germline V lookup: CDR1 LGHNA, CDR2 YNFKEQ. The V gene lost 3 bases and the J gene lost 6 bases, with 8 bases spanning the gap. The CDR3 covers 13 residues. In DNA, the CDR3 is TGTGCCAGCAGCCACCTCGGTGCCGGGGAGCTGTTTTTT. Translation gives CASSHLGAGELFF.

DNA of the CDR3: TGTGCCAGTAGTATATCTAGGGGCAACTATGGCTACACCTTC. Amino acids: CASSISRGNYGYTF. The V call is TRBV19, the J call TRBJ1-2, with D possibly matching TRBD1 (5 bases). V lost 2 bases to trimming and J lost 2 bases, with 9 bases between them. Germline V CDR1 and CDR2: LNHDA, SQIVND (reference sequence). The CDR3 has 14 residues.

This clone has a single count. The chain links TRBV3-1 (or the pseudogene TRBV3-2) to TRBJ2-7; D might be TRBD2 (5 bases). V shed 3 bases and J shed 0 bases, with 15 bases lying between them. CDR3 length equals 16 residues. Germline CDR1 LGHDT, CDR2 YNNKEL (reference sequence). The CDR3 DNA sequence: TGTGCCAGCAGCCAGGACCCCCGGGGAAGCTCCTACGAGCAGTACTTC. The encoded protein is CASSQDPRGSSYEQYF.

The chain joins TRBV9 to TRBJ2-1; a weak D match, TRBD1 (5 bases). The CDR3 runs to 14 residues. Deletions cut 4 bases from V and 7 bases from J, with 15 bases between. Germline CDR1 and CDR2: SGDLS and YYNGEE. Here the CDR3 reads CASSRRQTRNEQFF. CDR3 DNA: TGTGCCAGCAGCCGCCGACAGACGCGAAATGAGCAGTTCTTC.

J is TRBJ2-5 and V is TRBV7-9, with TRBD2 matching over 7 bases. Germline CDR1 and CDR2: SEHNR and FQNEAQ (reference sequence). V dropped 5 bases and J dropped 5; count of bases not matched to a gene: 5. The CDR3 spans 13 residues. The CDR3 DNA reads as TGTGCCAGCAGCAAAGCGGGGCAGGAGACCCAGTACTTC. This gives the protein CASSKAGQETQYF. Combining the CDR3 with reference TRBV7-9 and TRBJ2-5 gives the whole variable domain DTGVSQNPRHKITKRGQNVTFRCDPISEHNRLYWYRQTLGQGPEFLTYFQNEAQLEKSRLLSDRFSAERPKGSFSTLEIQRTEQGDSAMYLCASSKAGQETQYFGPGTRLLVL.